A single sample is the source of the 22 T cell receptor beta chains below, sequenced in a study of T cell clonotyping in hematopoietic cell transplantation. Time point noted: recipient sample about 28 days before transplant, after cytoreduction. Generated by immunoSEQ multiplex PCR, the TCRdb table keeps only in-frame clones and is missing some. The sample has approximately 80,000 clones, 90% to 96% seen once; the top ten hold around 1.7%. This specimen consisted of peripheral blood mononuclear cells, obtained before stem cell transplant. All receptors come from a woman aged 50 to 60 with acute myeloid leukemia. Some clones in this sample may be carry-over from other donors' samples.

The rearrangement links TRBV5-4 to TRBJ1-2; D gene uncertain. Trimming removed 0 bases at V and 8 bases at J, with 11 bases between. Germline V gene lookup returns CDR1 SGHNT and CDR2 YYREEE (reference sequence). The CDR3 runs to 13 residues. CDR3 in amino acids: CASSLGGLRGYTF. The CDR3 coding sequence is TGTGCCAGCAGCTTGGGAGGGTTGAGGGGCTACACCTTC.

The CDR3 DNA sequence: TGTGCCAGCAGTGGTGGGGTGGTCGTACGGAACACTGAAGCTTTCTTT. Amino acids: CASSGGVVVRNTEAFF. The chain combines TRBV6-1 with TRBJ1-1; no firm D call. V was shortened by 4 bases and J by 1 base, with 16 bases between the two germline ends. The CDR3 is 16 residues long. Germline V lookup: CDR1 MNHNS, CDR2 SASEGT.

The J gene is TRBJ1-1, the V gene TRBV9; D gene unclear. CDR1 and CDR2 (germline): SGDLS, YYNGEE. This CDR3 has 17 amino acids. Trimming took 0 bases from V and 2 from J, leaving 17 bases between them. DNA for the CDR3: TGTGCCAGCAGCGTAGGTGGTAGGGCCCAAGCCAACACTGAAGCTTTCTTT. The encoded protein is CASSVGGRAQANTEAFF.

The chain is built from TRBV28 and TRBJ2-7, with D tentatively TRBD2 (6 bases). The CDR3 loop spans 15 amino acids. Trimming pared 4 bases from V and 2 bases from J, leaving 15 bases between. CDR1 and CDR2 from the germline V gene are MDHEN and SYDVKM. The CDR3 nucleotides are TGTGCCAGCAGTTCGCACGGGAGTCCTCCCTACGAGCAGTACTTC. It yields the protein CASSSHGSPPYEQYF.

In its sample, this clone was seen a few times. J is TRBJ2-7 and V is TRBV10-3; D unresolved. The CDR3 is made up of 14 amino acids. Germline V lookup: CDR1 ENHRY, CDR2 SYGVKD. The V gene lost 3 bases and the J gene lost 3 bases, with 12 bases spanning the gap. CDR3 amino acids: CAISDPNGSYEQYF. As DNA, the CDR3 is TGTGCCATCAGTGACCCCAACGGTAGCTACGAGCAGTACTTC.

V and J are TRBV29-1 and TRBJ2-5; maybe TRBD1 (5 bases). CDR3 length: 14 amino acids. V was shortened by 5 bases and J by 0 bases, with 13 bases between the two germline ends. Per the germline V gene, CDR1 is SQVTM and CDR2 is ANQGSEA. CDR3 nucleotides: TGCAGCGTTAGCAGAGACAGCAACCAAGAGACCCAGTACTTC. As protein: CSVSRDSNQETQYF. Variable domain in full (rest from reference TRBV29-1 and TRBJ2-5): SAVISQKPSRDICQRGTSLTIQCQVDSQVTMMFWYRQQPGQSLTLIATANQGSEATYESGFVIDKFPISRPNLTFSTLTVSNMSPEDSSIYLCSVSRDSNQETQYFGPGTRLLVL.

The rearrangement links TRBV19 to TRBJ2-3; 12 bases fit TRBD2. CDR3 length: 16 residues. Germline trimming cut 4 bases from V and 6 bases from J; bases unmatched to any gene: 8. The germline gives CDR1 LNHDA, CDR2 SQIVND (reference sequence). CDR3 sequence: CASSRRLAGVSDTQYF. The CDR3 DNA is TGTGCCAGTAGTAGGAGACTAGCGGGAGTATCGGATACGCAGTATTTT.

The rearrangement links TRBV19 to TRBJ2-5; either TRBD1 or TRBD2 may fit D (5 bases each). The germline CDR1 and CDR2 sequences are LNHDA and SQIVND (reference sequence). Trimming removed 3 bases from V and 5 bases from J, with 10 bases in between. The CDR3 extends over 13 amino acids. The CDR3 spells CASSIARDETQYF. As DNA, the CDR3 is TGTGCCAGTAGTATTGCCAGGGACGAGACCCAGTACTTC.

CDR3 sequence reads: CASSQQGTGELFF. The CDR3 DNA is TGTGCCAGTAGTCAACAGGGGACCGGGGAGCTGTTTTTT. The V and J genes are TRBV19 and TRBJ2-2; 7 bases are a match to TRBD1. The CDR3 runs 13 residues. After removal of 5 bases from V and 5 bases from J, the junction contained 2 bases not matched to a gene. Per germline, CDR1 LNHDA and CDR2 SQIVND (reference sequence).

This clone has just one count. CDR3 bases: TGTGCCAGCCGACAGGGACGCCAAGAGACCCAGTACTTC. This codes for CASRQGRQETQYF. The chain combines TRBV19 with TRBJ2-5; 7 nucleotides line up with TRBD1. Unmatched junction bases numbered 5, after V lost 9 bases and J lost 1 base. Germline CDR1 LNHDA, CDR2 SQIVND (reference sequence). The CDR3 extends over 13 amino acids.

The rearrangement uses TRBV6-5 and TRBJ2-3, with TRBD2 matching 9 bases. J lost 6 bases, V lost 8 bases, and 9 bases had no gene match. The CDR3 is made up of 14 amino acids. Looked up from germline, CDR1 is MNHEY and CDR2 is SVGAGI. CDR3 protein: CASGREGPTDTQYF. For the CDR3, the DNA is TGTGCCAGCGGGCGGGAGGGCCCCACGGATACGCAGTATTTT.

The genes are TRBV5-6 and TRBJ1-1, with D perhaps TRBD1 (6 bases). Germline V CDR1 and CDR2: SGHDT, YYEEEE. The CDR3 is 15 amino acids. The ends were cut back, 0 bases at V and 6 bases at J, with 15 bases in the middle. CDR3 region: CASSLDGGRNPEAFF. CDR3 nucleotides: TGTGCCAGCAGCTTGGACGGGGGCAGGAATCCTGAAGCTTTCTTT. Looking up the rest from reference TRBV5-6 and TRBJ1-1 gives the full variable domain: DAGVTQSPTHLIKTRGQQVTLRCSPKSGHDTVSWYQQALGQGPQFIFQYYEEEERQRGNFPDRFSGHQFPNYSSELNVNALLLGDSALYLCASSLDGGRNPEAFFGQGTRLTVV.

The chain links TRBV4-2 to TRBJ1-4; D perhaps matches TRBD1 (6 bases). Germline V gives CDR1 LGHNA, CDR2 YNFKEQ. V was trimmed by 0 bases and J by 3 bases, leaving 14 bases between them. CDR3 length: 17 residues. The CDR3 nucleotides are TGTGCCAGCAGCCAAGAGGGCGGGGGGACATCTAATGAAAAACTGTTTTTT. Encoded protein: CASSQEGGGTSNEKLFF.

CDR3 coding DNA: TGTGCCAGCAGTGAAGCGGGGGGCTACACCTTC. Protein: CASSEAGGYTF. The genes are TRBV6-1 and TRBJ1-2; D gene ambiguous. CDR1 is MNHNS, CDR2 SASEGT, per germline. Between the trimmed V and J ends, which lost 0 bases and 8 bases, there was a span of 4 bases. CDR3 length equals 11 residues.

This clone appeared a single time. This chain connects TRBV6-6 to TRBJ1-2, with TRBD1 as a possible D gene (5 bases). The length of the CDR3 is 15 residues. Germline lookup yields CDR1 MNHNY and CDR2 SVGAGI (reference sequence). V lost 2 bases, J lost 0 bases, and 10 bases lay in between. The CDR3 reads CASSYLQGANYGYTF. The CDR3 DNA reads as TGTGCCAGCAGTTACCTCCAGGGAGCTAACTATGGCTACACCTTC.

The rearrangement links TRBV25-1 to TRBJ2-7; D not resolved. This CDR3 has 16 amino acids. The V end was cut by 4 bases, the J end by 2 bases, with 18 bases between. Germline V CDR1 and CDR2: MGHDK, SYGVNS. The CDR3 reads CASSAFISGSTYEQYF. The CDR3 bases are TGTGCCAGCAGTGCCTTTATCTCCGGGTCAACCTACGAGCAGTACTTC.

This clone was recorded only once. CDR3 region: CASSLLGRDTEAFF. The DNA of the CDR3 is TGTGCCAGCAGCTTGTTAGGGAGGGACACTGAAGCTTTCTTT. The chain joins TRBV5-5 to TRBJ1-1, with D uncertain. Trimming stripped 1 base from V and 3 bases from J, with 10 bases between. The CDR3 covers 14 residues. Germline V gives CDR1 SGHKS, CDR2 YYEKEE (reference sequence).

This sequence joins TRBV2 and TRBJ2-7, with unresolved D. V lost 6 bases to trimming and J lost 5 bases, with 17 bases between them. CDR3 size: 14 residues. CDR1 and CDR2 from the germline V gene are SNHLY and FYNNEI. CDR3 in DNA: TGTGCCAGCAGGGACGGCCAAGGAAGGGACGAGCAGTACTTC. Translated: CASRDGQGRDEQYF.

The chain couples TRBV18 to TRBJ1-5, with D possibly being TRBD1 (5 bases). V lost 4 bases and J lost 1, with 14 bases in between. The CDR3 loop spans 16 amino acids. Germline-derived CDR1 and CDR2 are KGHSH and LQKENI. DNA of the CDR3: TGTGCCAGCTCACGAGAAGGGGATGGGAGCAATCAGCCCCAGCATTTT. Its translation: CASSREGDGSNQPQHF. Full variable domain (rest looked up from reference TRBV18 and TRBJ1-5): NAGVMQNPRHLVRRRGQEARLRCSPMKGHSHVYWYRQLPEEGLKFMVYLQKENIIDESGMPKERFSAEFPKEGPSILRIQQVVRGDSAAYFCASSREGDGSNQPQHFGDGTRLSIL.

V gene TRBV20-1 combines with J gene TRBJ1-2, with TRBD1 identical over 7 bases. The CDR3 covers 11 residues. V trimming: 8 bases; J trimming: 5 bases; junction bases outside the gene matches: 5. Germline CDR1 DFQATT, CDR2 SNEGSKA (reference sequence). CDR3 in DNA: TGCAGTCCCGGGACAGCTTATGGCTACACCTTC. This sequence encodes CSPGTAYGYTF.

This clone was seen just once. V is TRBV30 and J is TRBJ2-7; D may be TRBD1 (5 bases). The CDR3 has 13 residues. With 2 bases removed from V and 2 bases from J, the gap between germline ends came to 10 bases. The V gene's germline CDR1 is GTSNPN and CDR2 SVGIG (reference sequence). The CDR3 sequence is CAWSPTVTYEQYF. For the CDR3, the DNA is TGTGCCTGGAGTCCGACAGTGACCTACGAGCAGTACTTC.

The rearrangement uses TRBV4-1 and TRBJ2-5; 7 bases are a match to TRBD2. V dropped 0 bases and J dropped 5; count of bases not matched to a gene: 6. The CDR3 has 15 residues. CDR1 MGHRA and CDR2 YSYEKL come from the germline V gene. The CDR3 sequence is CASSQDRRERETQYF. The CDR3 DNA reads TGCGCCAGCAGCCAAGATCGGCGGGAGCGGGAGACCCAGTACTTC.